This T cell receptor beta chain is drawn from a study of neurological immune-mediated disorders (dated by TCRdb to the late 2010s). For the wider study: Peripheral blood TCR-beta repertoires from HTLV-I-associated myelopathy (HAM/TSP) patients, multiple sclerosis patients and healthy controls were compared by UMI-based sequencing. The cohort was made up of about 66 subjects, consisting of some 15 HAM/TSP patients, around 35 multiple sclerosis patients and approximately 20 healthy controls. The approximately 100 TCR-beta libraries included longitudinal samples, technical triplicates and paired sorted CD4+ and CD8+ T-cell subsets alongside PBMC samples. Points the paper makes about the study in general: Expanded clones from different subjects shared no identical CDR3 amino acid sequences, which suggests that TCR-beta repertoires were private in all groups. TCR clonal expansion was highest in HAM/TSP patients and lowest in MS patients, with MS patients falling below even healthy controls.

This clonotype has a count of ten or more. The clone's antigen remains unknown. Base-call qualities are not available, and no considerably larger clone is one nucleotide away. cDNA was synthesized by template-switch 5'RACE using a primer with a 10-nucleotide random unique molecular identifier that tagged each TCR transcript. Over 170 million TCR-beta sequences, covering 15-18 subjects, were produced in each sequencing run. Total RNA was extracted with the RNeasy kit. TCR-beta VDJ regions were amplified with primers for the TCR constant region and the 5'RACE anchor, using the KAPA Real-time Library Amplification kit. Sample indexes and Illumina adaptors were added in a first PCR, and a second PCR then increased library yield. The roughly 650 bp TCR product was size-selected on a 2% E-gel SizeSelection system after Ampure bead purification. Before pooling, library quality was assessed on a Bioanalyzer, concentration was determined with Qubit, and library quantification was performed with the Kapa Library Quantification kit. Paired-end 2 x 150 bp sequencing of the libraries was performed on an Illumina HiSeq 2500. To increase sequence diversity, about 25-31% phiX was spiked into each library pool. The published analysis was carried out like this. Quality-filtered reads were processed with the UMI-based MiGEC pipeline, which removed over 75% of raw TCR sequences during error correction. VDJ genes were aligned to IMGT germline references, and clonotypes were defined by unique CDR3 amino acid sequence plus V-J genes. VDJtools evaluated clonal expansion, Shannon diversity and CDR3 relatedness (CalcPairwiseDistances, ClusterSamples); CLCbio workbench built phylogenetic trees. Clones with at least 8 unique UMIs were defined as expanded, with this threshold being based on coefficient-of-variation modelling across technical triplicates. TCRdb handled the public reads itself, with Q25 trimming in fastp and clone calling in MiXCR, and kept productive beta chains. Rows with a matching CDR3 protein are joined into one entry that keeps the most common DNA and genes. These V and J calls rely on TCRdb rather than the paper's analysis. The sample table holds 35,000 to 50,000 distinct CDR3 sequences, of which about 14% were seen once. The ten biggest clones cover approximately 3.6% of the sample.

Sorted-subset TCR libraries were prepared from approximately 1 million sorted CD4+ or CD8+ T cells. PBMCs were separated from peripheral blood using Ficoll-Hypaque density gradient centrifugation and then cryopreserved in liquid nitrogen. The study also sequenced paired sorted CD4+ and CD8+ subsets from healthy controls, HAM/TSP patients and MS patients. Unmatched junction bases come to 15, with V trimmed by 5 bases and J by 8 bases. Taken from cysteine to phenylalanine, the CDR3 has 17 residues. Left in the record is the CDR3 DNA by itself, 51 bases read in frame from the first base. For CDR1 and CDR2, the germline V gene lists MGHRA and YSYEKL.

This receptor was identified in a woman aged 55-75 years with HTLV-1-associated myelopathy (HAM/TSP). The sequence links TRBV4-1 to TRBJ1-4, with TRBD1 matching 9 junction bases. The sequenced sample was CD4+ T cells from blood. The DNA is as follows: TGCGCCAGCAGCTGGGTGGGAAGGGGACAGGGTGGAGAAAAACTGTTTTTT. Translated, it reads CASSWVGRGQGGEKLFF.